Sequencing of this T cell receptor beta chain was carried out in a study of cytotoxic CD8 clonotypes in ibrutinib-treated CLL. Study background: Partial response was seen in approximately 24 patients and complete response in 2; after median 68 months, approximately 14 stayed remitted, some 12 progressed. The study's findings and limits: In comparison with age-matched healthy donors, baseline clonality was higher and tracked circulating CD8+ T-cell counts. Sustained-remission patients were sampled at one set of times and progressing patients at different ones.

Comment on this clone: Its target is not known.

The CDR3 is 16 amino acids. Germline assignment: CDR1 SGDLS and CDR2 YYNGEE. Trimming stripped 3 bases from V and 4 bases from J, with 19 bases between. The data were produced by immunoSEQ multiplex PCR, yet TCRdb's version contains in-frame clones alone and is incomplete. The sample consists of 200,000 to 250,000 clones, over 65% of them appearing once. Specimen: PBMCs, collected after 12 months of ibrutinib treatment. The chain is built from TRBV9 and TRBJ1-2; D call uncertain. The TCR comes from a human donor with chronic lymphocytic leukemia. CDR3 DNA: TGTGCCAGCAGCGCCCTGCCGGGGATGGCGACCTATGGCTACACCTTC. Its protein product is CASSALPGMATYGYTF. The entire variable domain, with the rest obtained from reference TRBV9 and TRBJ1-2, is as follows: DSGVTQTPKHLITATGQRVTLRCSPRSGDLSVYWYQQSLDQGLQFLIQYYNGEERAKGNILERFSAQQFPDLHSELNLSSLELGDSALYFCASSALPGMATYGYTFGSGTRLTVV.